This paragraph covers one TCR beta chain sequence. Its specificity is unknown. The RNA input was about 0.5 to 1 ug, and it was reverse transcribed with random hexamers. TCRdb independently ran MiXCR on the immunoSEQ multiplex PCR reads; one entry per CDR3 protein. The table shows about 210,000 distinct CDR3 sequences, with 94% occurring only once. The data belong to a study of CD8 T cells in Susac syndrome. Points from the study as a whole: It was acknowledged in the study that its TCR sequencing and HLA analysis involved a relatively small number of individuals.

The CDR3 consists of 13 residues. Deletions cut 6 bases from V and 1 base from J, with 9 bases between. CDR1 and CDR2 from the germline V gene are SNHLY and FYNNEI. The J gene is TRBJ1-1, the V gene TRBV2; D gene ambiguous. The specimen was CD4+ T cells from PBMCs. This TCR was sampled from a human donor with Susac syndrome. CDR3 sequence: CASRMVANTEAFF. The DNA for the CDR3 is TGTGCCAGCAGGATGGTCGCGAACACTGAAGCTTTCTTT.